This T cell receptor (beta chain) derives from a study of technical replicates of blood from several donors. The CDR3 spans 14 residues. The trim removed 4 bases at V and 7 bases at J, leaving 7 bases unmatched. Germline CDR1 is SGHKS and CDR2 is YYEKEE (reference sequence). This table comes from immunoSEQ multiplex PCR, and its TCRdb copy is limited to in-frame clones, with some not included. Among some 80,000 clones listed, just over 90% were seen once. Sequences were obtained from T cells isolated from PBMCs. The origin of this receptor is a human donor in good health. V and J are TRBV5-5 and TRBJ1-5, with 8 bases fitting TRBD1. CDR3 coding DNA: TGTGCCAGCAGCCAAGGACAGGGCGGGCAGCCCCAGCATTTT. This gives the protein CASSQGQGGQPQHF.